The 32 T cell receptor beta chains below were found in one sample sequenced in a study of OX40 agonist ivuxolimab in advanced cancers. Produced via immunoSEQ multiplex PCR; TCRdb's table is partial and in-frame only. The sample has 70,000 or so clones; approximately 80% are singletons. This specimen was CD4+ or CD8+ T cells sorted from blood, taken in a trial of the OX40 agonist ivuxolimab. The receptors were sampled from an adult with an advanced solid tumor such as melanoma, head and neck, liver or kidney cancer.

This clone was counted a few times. Here the CDR3 DNA reads TGTGCCAGCCGGACAGGGTGGACCGGGGAGCTGTTTTTT. It is translated as CASRTGWTGELFF. The rearrangement links TRBV5-4 to TRBJ2-2, with TRBD1 identical over 8 bases. The CDR3 runs 13 residues. After removal of 7 bases from V and 5 bases from J, the junction contained 4 bases not matched to a gene. CDR1 is SGHNT, CDR2 YYREEE, per germline (reference sequence).

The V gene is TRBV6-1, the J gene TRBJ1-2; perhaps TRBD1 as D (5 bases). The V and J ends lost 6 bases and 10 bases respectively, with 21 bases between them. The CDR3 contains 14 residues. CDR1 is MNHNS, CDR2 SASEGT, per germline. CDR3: CASSWGGTSLSYTF. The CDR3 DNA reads TGTGCCAGCAGCTGGGGGGGTACCTCCTTATCCTACACCTTC.

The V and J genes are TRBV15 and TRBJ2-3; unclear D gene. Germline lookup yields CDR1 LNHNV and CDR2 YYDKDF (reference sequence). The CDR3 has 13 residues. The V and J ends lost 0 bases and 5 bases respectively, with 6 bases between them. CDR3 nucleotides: TGTGCCACCAGCAGAGATTTTGGAGATACGCAGTATTTT. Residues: CATSRDFGDTQYF.

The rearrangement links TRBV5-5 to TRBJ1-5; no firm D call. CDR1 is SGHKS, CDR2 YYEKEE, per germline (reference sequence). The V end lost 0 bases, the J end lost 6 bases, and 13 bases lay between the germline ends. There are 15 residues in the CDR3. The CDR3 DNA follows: TGTGCCAGCAGCTTGGCCGCCGGGAGGCTTCAGCCCCAGCATTTT. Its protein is CASSLAAGRLQPQHF.

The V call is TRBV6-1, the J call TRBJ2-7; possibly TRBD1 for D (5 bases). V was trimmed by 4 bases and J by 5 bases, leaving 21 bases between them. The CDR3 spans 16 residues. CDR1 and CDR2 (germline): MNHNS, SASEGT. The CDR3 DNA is TGTGCCAGCAGTGGTTCCGGGCTAGGGGAAGGGGACGAGCAGTACTTC. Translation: CASSGSGLGEGDEQYF.

CDR3 protein: CASSFRGPNTGELFF. CDR3 nucleotides: TGTGCCAGCAGCTTCAGGGGCCCGAACACCGGGGAGCTGTTTTTT. The rearrangement uses TRBV7-6 and TRBJ2-2; tentative D call: TRBD1 (6 bases). This CDR3 has 15 amino acids. The germline gives CDR1 SGHVS, CDR2 FNYEAQ. Trimming pared 3 bases from V and 0 bases from J, leaving 8 bases between.

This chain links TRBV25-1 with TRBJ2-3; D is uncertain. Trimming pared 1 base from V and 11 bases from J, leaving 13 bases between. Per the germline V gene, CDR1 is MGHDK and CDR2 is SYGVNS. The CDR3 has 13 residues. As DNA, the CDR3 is TGTGCCAGCAGTGAATCCCCGGGCCCGAGGCAGTATTTT. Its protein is CASSESPGPRQYF.

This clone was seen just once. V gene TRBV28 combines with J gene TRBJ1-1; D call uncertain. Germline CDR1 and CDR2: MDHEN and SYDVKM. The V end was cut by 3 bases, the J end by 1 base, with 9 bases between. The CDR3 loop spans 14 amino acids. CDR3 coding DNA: TGTGCCAGCAGTTTCGGGTGGACGAACACTGAAGCTTTCTTT. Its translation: CASSFGWTNTEAFF.

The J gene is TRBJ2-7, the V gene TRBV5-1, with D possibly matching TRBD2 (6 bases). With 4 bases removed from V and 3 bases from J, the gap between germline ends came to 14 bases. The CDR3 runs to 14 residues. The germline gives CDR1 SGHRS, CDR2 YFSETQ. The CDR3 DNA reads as TGCGCCAGCAGCGGGTCGGGGGTCGACTACGAGCAGTACTTC. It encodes CASSGSGVDYEQYF.

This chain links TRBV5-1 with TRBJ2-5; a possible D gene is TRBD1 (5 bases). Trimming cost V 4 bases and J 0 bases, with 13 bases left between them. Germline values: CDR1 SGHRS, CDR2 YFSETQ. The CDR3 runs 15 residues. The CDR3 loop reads CASSTWGRNQETQYF. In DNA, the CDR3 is TGCGCCAGCAGCACCTGGGGCAGGAACCAAGAGACCCAGTACTTC.

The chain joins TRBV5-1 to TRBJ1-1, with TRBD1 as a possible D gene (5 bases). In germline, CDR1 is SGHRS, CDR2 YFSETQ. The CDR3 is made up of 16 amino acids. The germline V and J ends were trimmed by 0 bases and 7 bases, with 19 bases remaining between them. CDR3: CASSLDQGPPLDEAFF. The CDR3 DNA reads TGCGCCAGCAGCTTGGATCAGGGCCCACCTTTGGATGAAGCTTTCTTT.

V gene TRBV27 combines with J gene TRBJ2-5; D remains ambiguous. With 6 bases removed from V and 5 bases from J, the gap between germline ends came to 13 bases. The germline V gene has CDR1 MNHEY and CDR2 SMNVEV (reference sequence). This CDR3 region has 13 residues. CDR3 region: CASSPGLTETQYF. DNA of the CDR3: TGTGCCAGCAGCCCCGGGCTAACCGAGACCCAGTACTTC.

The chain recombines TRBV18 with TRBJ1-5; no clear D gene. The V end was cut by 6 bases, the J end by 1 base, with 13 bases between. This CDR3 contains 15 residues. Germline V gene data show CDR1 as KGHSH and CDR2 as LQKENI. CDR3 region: CASSKGRGSNQPQHF. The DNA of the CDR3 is TGTGCCAGCTCCAAAGGCCGGGGAAGCAATCAGCCCCAGCATTTT. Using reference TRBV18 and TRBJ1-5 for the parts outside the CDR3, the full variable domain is NAGVMQNPRHLVRRRGQEARLRCSPMKGHSHVYWYRQLPEEGLKFMVYLQKENIIDESGMPKERFSAEFPKEGPSILRIQQVVRGDSAAYFCASSKGRGSNQPQHFGDGTRLSIL.

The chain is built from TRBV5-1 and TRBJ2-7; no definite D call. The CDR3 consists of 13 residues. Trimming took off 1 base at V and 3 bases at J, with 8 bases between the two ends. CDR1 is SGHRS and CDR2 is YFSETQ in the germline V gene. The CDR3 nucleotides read TGCGCCAGCAGCTTGAGACTGAACTACGAGCAGTACTTC. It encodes CASSLRLNYEQYF.

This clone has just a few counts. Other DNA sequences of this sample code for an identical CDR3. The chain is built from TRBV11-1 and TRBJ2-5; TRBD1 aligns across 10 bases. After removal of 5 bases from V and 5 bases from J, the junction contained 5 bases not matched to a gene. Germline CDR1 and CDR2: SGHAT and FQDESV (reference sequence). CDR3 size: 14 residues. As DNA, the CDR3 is TGTGCCAGCAGCAAGGACAGGGGGGGGGAGACCCAGTACTTC. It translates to CASSKDRGGETQYF. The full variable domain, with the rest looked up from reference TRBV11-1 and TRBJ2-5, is EAEVAQSPRYKITEKSQAVAFWCDPISGHATLYWYRQILGQGPELLVQFQDESVVDDSQLPKDRFSAERLKGVDSTLKIQPAELGDSAMYLCASSKDRGGETQYFGPGTRLLVL.

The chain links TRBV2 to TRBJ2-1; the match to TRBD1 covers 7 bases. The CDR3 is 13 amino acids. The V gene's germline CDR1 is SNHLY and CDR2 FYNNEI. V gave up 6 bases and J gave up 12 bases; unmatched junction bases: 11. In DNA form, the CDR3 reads TGTGCCAGCAGCATCCGGGACAGAGATGGGCAGTTCTTC. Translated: CASSIRDRDGQFF.

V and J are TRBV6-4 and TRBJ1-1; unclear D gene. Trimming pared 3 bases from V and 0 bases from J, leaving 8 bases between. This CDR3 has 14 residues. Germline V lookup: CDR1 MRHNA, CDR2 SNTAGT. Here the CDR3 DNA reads TGTGCCAGCAGTGAGACATTTATGAACACTGAAGCTTTCTTT. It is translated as CASSETFMNTEAFF.

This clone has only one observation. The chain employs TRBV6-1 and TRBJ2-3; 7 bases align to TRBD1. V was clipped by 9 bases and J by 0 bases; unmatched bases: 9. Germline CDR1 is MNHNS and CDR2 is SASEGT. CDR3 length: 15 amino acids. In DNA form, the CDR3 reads TGTGCCAGTGGGACAGACCCTTCTAGCACAGATACGCAGTATTTT. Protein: CASGTDPSSTDTQYF.

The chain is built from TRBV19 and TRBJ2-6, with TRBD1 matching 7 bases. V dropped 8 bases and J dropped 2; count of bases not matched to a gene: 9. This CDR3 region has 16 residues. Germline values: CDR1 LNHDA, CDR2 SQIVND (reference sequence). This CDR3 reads CASGMGTAPGANVLTF. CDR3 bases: TGTGCCAGTGGGATGGGGACAGCGCCTGGGGCCAACGTCCTGACTTTC.

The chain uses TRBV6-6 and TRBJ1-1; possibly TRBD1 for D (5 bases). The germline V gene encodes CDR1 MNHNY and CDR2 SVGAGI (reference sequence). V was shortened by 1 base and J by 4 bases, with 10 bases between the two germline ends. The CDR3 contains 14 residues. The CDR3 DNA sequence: TGTGCCAGCAGTTACTTTGGGGGAGCCACTGAAGCTTTCTTT. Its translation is CASSYFGGATEAFF.

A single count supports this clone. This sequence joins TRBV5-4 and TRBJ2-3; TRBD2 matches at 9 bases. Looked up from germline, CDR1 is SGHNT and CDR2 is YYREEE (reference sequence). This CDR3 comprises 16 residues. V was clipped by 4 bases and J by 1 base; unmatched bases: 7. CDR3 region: CASSPYSSGGTDTQYF. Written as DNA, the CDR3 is TGTGCCAGCAGCCCCTACTCTAGCGGGGGCACAGATACGCAGTATTTT.

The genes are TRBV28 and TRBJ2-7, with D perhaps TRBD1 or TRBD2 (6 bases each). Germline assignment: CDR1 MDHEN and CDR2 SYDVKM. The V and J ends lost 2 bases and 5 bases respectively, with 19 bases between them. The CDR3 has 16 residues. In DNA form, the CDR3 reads TGTGCCAGCAGTTTAGGGGCGGAGGAGGGGGAACACGAGCAGTACTTC. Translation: CASSLGAEEGEHEQYF.

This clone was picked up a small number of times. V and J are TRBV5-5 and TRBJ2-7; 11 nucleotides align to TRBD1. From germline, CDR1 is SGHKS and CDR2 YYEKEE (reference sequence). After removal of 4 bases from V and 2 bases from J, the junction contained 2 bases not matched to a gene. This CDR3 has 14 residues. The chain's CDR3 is CASSTDRGPYEQYF. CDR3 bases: TGTGCCAGCAGCACGGACAGGGGGCCCTACGAGCAGTACTTC.

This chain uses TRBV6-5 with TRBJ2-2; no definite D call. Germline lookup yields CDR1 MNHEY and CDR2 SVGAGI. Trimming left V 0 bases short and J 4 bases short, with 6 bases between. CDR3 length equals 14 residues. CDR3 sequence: CASSYSDLTGELFF. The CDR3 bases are TGTGCCAGCAGTTACTCCGACCTCACCGGGGAGCTGTTTTTT.

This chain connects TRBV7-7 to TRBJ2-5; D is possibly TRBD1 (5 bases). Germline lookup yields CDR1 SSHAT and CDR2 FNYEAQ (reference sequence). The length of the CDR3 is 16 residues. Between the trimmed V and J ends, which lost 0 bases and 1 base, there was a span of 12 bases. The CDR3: CASSLAPGRVQETQYF. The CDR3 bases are TGTGCCAGCAGCTTAGCGCCCGGCAGGGTCCAAGAGACCCAGTACTTC. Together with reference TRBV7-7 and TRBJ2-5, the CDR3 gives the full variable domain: GAGVSQSPRYKVTKRGQDVTLRCDPISSHATLYWYQQALGQGPEFLTYFNYEAQPDKSGLPSDRFSAERPEGSISTLTIQRTEQRDSAMYRCASSLAPGRVQETQYFGPGTRLLVL.

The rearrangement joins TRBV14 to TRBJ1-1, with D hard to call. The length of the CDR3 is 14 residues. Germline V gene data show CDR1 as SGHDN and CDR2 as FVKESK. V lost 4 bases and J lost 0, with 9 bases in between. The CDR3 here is CASSRGGMNTEAFF. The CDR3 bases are TGTGCCAGCAGCCGAGGCGGCATGAACACTGAAGCTTTCTTT.

The CDR3 bases are TGCAGCGCCGAGGACAGGGGGCGGACAGGCGGCTACACCTTC. This encodes CSAEDRGRTGGYTF. The V call is TRBV29-1, the J call TRBJ1-2; 11 bases line up with TRBD1. Germline assignment: CDR1 SQVTM and CDR2 ANQGSEA. The CDR3 is 14 amino acids. V was pared by 7 bases and J by 8 bases, with 12 bases of the junction left unmatched.

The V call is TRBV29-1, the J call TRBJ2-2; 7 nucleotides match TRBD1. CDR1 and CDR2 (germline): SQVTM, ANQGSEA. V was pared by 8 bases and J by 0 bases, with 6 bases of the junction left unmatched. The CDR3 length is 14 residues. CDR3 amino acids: CSSSGTANTGELFF. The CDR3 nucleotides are TGCAGCTCCTCCGGGACAGCGAACACCGGGGAGCTGTTTTTT.

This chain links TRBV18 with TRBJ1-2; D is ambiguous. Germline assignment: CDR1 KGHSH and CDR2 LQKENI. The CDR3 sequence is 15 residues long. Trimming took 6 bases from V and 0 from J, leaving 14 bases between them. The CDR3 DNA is TGTGCCAGCTCCCCCGAGGTCCAGGCTAACTATGGCTACACCTTC. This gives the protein CASSPEVQANYGYTF.

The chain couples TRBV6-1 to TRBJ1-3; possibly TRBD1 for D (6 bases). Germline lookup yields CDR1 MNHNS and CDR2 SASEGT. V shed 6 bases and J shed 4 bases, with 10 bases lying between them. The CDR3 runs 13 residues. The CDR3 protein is CASRLGQGNTIYF. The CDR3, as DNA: TGTGCCAGCAGACTCGGACAGGGAAACACCATATATTTT.

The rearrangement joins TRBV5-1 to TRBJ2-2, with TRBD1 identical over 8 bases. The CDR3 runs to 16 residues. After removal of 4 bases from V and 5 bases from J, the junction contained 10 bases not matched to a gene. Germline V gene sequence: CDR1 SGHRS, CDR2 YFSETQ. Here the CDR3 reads CASSPPTGAGTGELFF. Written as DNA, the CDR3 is TGCGCCAGCAGCCCCCCGACAGGGGCGGGGACCGGGGAGCTGTTTTTT. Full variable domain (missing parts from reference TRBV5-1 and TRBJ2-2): KAGVTQTPRYLIKTRGQQVTLSCSPISGHRSVSWYQQTPGQGLQFLFEYFSETQRNKGNFPGRFSGRQFSNSRSEMNVSTLELGDSALYLCASSPPTGAGTGELFFGEGSRLTVL.

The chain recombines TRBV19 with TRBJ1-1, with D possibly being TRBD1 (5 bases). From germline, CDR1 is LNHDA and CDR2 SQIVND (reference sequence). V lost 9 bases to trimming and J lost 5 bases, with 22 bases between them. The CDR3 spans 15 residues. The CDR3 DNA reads TGTGCCAGCCAAAACGTTCCCGGGGGTAGGACTGAAGCTTTCTTT. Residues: CASQNVPGGRTEAFF.